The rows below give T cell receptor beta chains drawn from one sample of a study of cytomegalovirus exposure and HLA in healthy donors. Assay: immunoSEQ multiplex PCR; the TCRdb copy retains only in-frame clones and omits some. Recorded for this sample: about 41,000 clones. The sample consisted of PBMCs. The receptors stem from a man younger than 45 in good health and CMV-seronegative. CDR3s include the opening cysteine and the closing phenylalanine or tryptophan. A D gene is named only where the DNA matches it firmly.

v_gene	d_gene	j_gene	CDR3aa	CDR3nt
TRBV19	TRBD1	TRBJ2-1	CASSLGQNNEQFF	TGTGCCAGTAGTCTGGGACAGAACAATGAGCAGTTCTTC
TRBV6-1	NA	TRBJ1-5	CASSEGGGNQPQHF	TGTGCCAGCAGTGAAGGAGGCGGCAATCAGCCCCAGCATTTT
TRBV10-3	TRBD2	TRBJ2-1	CAIRKGLAGIYNEQFF	TGTGCCATCAGGAAAGGACTAGCGGGGATATACAATGAGCAGTTCTTC
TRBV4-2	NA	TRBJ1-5	CASSQDSGVGNQPQHF	TGTGCCAGCAGCCAAGATTCGGGGGTGGGCAATCAGCCCCAGCATTTT
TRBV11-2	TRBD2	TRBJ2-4	CASSRTSGTSGSYIQYF	TGTGCCAGCAGCCGGACCTCCGGGACTAGCGGGAGCTACATTCAGTACTTC
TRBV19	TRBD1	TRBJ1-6	CASSIDRGDSPLHF	TGTGCCAGTAGTATTGACAGGGGAGACTCACCCCTCCACTTT
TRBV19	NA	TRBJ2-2	CASTTGTGELFF	TGTGCCAGTACCACAGGAACCGGGGAGCTGTTTTTT
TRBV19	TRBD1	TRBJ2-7	CASQGQGIPYEQYF	TGTGCCAGCCAGGGACAGGGGATCCCCTACGAGCAGTACTTC
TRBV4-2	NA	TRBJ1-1	CASSQQNMNTEAFF	TGTGCCAGCAGCCAACAGAACATGAACACTGAAGCTTTCTTT
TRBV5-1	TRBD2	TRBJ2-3	CASTAGGIADTQYF	TGCGCCAGCACCGCGGGGGGGATTGCAGATACGCAGTATTTT
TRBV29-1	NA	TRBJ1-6	CSVEECQPSSYNSPLHF	TGCAGCGTTGAAGAGTGCCAACCTAGCTCCTATAATTCACCCCTCCACTTT
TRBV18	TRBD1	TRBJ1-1	CASSQMGQGDTEAFF	TGTGCCAGCTCGCAGATGGGACAGGGGGACACTGAAGCTTTCTTT
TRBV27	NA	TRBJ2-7	CASSLGNTGTQPYEQYF	TGTGCCAGCAGTTTGGGTAATACAGGGACCCAACCTTACGAGCAGTACTTC
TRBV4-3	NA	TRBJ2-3	CASSQDNILTDTQYF	TGCGCCAGCAGCCAAGATAATATTCTCACAGATACGCAGTATTTT
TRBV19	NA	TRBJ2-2	CASRSGQGNTGELFF	TGTGCCAGTAGGTCGGGCCAGGGGAACACCGGGGAGCTGTTTTTT
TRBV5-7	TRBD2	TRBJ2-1	CASSFFPGGTNEQFF	TGTGCCAGCAGCTTTTTCCCGGGAGGGACGAATGAGCAGTTCTTC
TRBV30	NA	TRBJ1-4	CAWMSGRGDEKLFF	TGTGCCTGGATGTCGGGCAGGGGTGACGAAAAACTGTTTTTT